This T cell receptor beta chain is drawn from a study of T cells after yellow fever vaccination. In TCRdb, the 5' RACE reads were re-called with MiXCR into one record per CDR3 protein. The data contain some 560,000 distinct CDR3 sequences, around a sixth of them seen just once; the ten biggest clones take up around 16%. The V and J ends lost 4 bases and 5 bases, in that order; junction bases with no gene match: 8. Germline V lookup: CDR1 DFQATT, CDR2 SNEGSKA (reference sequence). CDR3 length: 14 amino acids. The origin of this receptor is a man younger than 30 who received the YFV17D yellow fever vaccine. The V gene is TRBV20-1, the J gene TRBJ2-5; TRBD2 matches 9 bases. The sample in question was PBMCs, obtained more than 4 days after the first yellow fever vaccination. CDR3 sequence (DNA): TGCAGTGCTACCCTAAGACTAGCGGATGAGACCCAGTACTTC. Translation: CSATLRLADETQYF.